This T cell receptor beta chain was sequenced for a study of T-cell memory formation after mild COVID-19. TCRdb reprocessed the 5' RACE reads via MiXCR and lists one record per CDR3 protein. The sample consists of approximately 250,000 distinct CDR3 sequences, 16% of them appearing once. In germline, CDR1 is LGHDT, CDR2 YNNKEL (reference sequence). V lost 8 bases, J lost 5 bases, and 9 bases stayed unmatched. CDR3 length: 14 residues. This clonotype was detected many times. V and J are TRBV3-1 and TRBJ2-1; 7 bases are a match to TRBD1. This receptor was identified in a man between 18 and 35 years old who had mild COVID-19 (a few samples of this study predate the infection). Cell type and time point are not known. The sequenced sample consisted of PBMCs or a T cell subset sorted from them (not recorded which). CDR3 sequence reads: CASSTPGGNNEQFF. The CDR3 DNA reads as TGTGCCAGCTCTACCCCAGGGGGAAACAATGAGCAGTTCTTC.